These 18 T cell receptor beta chains share one sample of origin, sequenced in a study of cytomegalovirus exposure and HLA in healthy donors. The PCR used 60 Vbeta and 13 Jbeta primers. Some clones are missing from TCRdb's copy, which holds only in-frame ones; the method was immunoSEQ multiplex PCR. The data hold approximately 240,000 clones, with 75% to 85% observed a single time. The sequenced sample was PBMCs. The receptor set was obtained from a woman aged 55 to 70 in good health and CMV-seropositive.

The table lists this clone with a few counts. The genes are TRBV5-6 and TRBJ1-1; 7 bases are a match to TRBD1. This CDR3 spans 15 amino acids. In germline, CDR1 is SGHDT, CDR2 YYEEEE. Losses at the gene ends were 1 base for V and 0 bases for J; bases not matched to a gene: 3. The CDR3 sequence: CASSLSTGLNTEAFF. The CDR3 DNA follows: TGTGCCAGCAGCTTGTCGACAGGGTTGAACACTGAAGCTTTCTTT.

The gene calls are TRBV5-1 and TRBJ1-3, with D perhaps TRBD1 (6 bases). Germline V gene sequence: CDR1 SGHRS, CDR2 YFSETQ. The CDR3 is 15 residues long. V dropped 3 bases and J dropped 0 bases, with 10 bases sitting between them. The CDR3, as DNA: TGCGCCAGCAGCTCTGACAGGTTCTCTGGAAACACCATATATTTT. Its translation is CASSSDRFSGNTIYF.

The rearrangement uses TRBV6-6 and TRBJ1-5; possible D gene TRBD1, 6 bases. The CDR3 covers 14 residues. Trimming left V 4 bases short and J 7 bases short, with 14 bases between. In germline, CDR1 is MNHNY, CDR2 SVGAGI (reference sequence). The CDR3 DNA reads as TGTGCCAGCAGTTTCGCAGGGGTTGGACAGCCCCAGCATTTT. Translated: CASSFAGVGQPQHF.

The V and J genes are TRBV28 and TRBJ1-2; 7 bases fit TRBD1. CDR1 and CDR2 (germline): MDHEN, SYDVKM. The junction had 11 bases not matched to a gene; V was cut back by 5 bases and J by 8 bases. This CDR3 region has 14 residues. DNA for the CDR3: TGTGCCAGCAGTCCCCAGGACAGGCATGGAGGCTACACCTTC. This gives the protein CASSPQDRHGGYTF.

This clone has only a few counts. The gene calls are TRBV10-3 and TRBJ1-3, with TRBD1 identical over 7 bases. The V gene end was trimmed by 8 bases and the J gene end by 0 bases; junction bases not matched to a gene: 7. Germline-derived CDR1 and CDR2 are ENHRY and SYGVKD. CDR3 length equals 15 residues. This CDR3 is CAIRDSAISGNTIYF. Written as DNA, the CDR3 is TGTGCCATCCGGGACAGCGCAATCTCTGGAAACACCATATATTTT.

This chain connects TRBV4-1 to TRBJ2-3; D uncertain. The CDR3 totals 18 residues. Germline V CDR1 and CDR2: MGHRA, YSYEKL. Trimming stripped 0 bases from V and 4 bases from J, with 20 bases between. CDR3 region: CASSQDPHATAPSDTQYF. CDR3 nucleotides: TGCGCCAGCAGCCAAGATCCCCACGCTACCGCCCCCTCAGATACGCAGTATTTT.

Turning to this clone: Other DNA sequences from this sample encode an identical CDR3 as well. The chain carries TRBV30 and TRBJ1-5; a possible D gene is TRBD1 (6 bases). The germline V gene has CDR1 GTSNPN and CDR2 SVGIG (reference sequence). The V gene lost 0 bases and the J gene lost 4 bases, with 22 bases spanning the gap. The CDR3 length is 18 residues. The CDR3 DNA follows: TGTGCCTGGAGTGTAGGGTGGGGGGGGACATTCGTTAATCAGCCCCAGCATTTT. Protein: CAWSVGWGGTFVNQPQHF.

The chain recombines TRBV5-5 with TRBJ1-1, with TRBD1 identical over 8 bases. Losses at the gene ends were 0 bases for V and 11 bases for J; bases not matched to a gene: 6. CDR1 is SGHKS, CDR2 YYEKEE, per germline (reference sequence). The CDR3 is 13 amino acids. The CDR3 loop is CASSLEQGGRAFF. CDR3 DNA: TGTGCCAGCAGCTTGGAACAGGGGGGCCGCGCTTTCTTT.

The V call is TRBV5-1, the J call TRBJ2-7; 7 bases are a match to TRBD1. Germline CDR1 is SGHRS and CDR2 is YFSETQ. The CDR3 length is 14 residues. Trimming at V came to 3 bases and at J to 2 bases, leaving 5 bases not matched to a gene. The CDR3 region is CASSWRQGTYEQYF. DNA of the CDR3: TGCGCCAGCAGCTGGAGACAGGGAACCTACGAGCAGTACTTC.

This clone was detected only a few times. The chain couples TRBV29-1 to TRBJ1-5; D gene ambiguous. CDR3 length: 14 amino acids. CDR1 and CDR2 from the germline V gene are SQVTM and ANQGSEA. Trimming took 3 bases from V and 1 from J, leaving 10 bases between them. CDR3 in DNA: TGCAGCGTTGAGGAAGCGGGGAGCAATCAGCCCCAGCATTTT. Its protein product is CSVEEAGSNQPQHF.

The genes are TRBV27 and TRBJ2-1; D remains ambiguous. Germline V gene data show CDR1 as MNHEY and CDR2 as SMNVEV (reference sequence). There are 14 residues in the CDR3. The V gene lost 3 bases and the J gene lost 7 bases, with 13 bases spanning the gap. CDR3: CASSFEQLINEQFF. The CDR3 nucleotides are TGTGCCAGCAGTTTCGAACAGTTAATTAATGAGCAGTTCTTC.

The chain links TRBV7-9 to TRBJ2-7, with 9 positions matching TRBD1. Germline lookup yields CDR1 SEHNR and CDR2 FQNEAQ (reference sequence). The CDR3 is 15 residues long. The ends lost 3 bases at V and 3 bases at J; junction bases unmatched: 6. The CDR3 DNA sequence: TGTGCCAGCAGCTTCGGGCTGGGACAGGGCTACGAGCAGTACTTC. Its translation is CASSFGLGQGYEQYF.

This clone was counted a few times. The V and J genes are TRBV10-2 and TRBJ1-4, with a tentative D call TRBD1 (6 bases). Trimming stripped 3 bases from V and 0 bases from J, with 17 bases between. The germline V gene has CDR1 WSHSY and CDR2 SAAADI. This CDR3 region has 18 residues. The CDR3 region is CASSDPYRDIATNEKLFF. In nucleotides, the CDR3 is TGCGCCAGCAGTGACCCTTATCGGGACATTGCAACTAATGAAAAACTGTTTTTT.

The gene calls are TRBV6-5 and TRBJ2-7, with 12 bases aligning to TRBD2. The V gene's germline CDR1 is MNHEY and CDR2 SVGAGI. V was clipped by 7 bases and J by 5 bases; unmatched bases: 9. This CDR3 has 15 amino acids. The CDR3 sequence: CASNLAGGPVNEQYF. The CDR3 DNA reads as TGTGCCAGCAACCTAGCGGGAGGGCCGGTAAACGAGCAGTACTTC.

The V call is TRBV7-2, the J call TRBJ2-3; 9 bases are a match to TRBD2. V shed 1 base, J shed 2 bases, and the junction held 7 bases outside the gene matches. The germline CDR1 and CDR2 sequences are SGHTA and FQGNSA. This CDR3 region has 17 residues. The CDR3 DNA follows: TGTGCCAGCAGCTTAGTAGGCGGGGGGGCCATCACAGATACGCAGTATTTT. Protein: CASSLVGGGAITDTQYF.

V and J are TRBV7-2 and TRBJ1-1; D perhaps matches TRBD1 (6 bases). CDR3 length equals 12 residues. The germline gives CDR1 SGHTA, CDR2 FQGNSA. The V end was cut by 2 bases, the J end by 10 bases, with 11 bases between. CDR3 in amino acids: CASSLNRVSAFF. The CDR3 nucleotides read TGTGCCAGCAGCTTAAACAGGGTATCAGCTTTCTTT. Together with reference TRBV7-2 and TRBJ1-1, the CDR3 gives the full variable domain: GAGVSQSPSNKVTEKGKDVELRCDPISGHTALYWYRQSLGQGLEFLIYFQGNSAPDKSGLPSDRFSAERTGGSVSTLTIQRTQQEDSAVYLCASSLNRVSAFFGQGTRLTVV.

The genes are TRBV5-1 and TRBJ1-5; TRBD1 might be the D (5 bases). CDR3 length equals 15 residues. Trimming left V 2 bases short and J 1 base short, with 10 bases between. CDR1 is SGHRS and CDR2 is YFSETQ in the germline V gene. CDR3 in amino acids: CASSLQAGSNQPQHF. In nucleotides, the CDR3 is TGCGCCAGCAGCTTACAGGCGGGAAGCAATCAGCCCCAGCATTTT.

This chain joins TRBV15 and TRBJ2-3; 10 bases are shared with TRBD2. CDR1 is LNHNV and CDR2 is YYDKDF in the germline V gene (reference sequence). The V and J ends lost 2 bases and 1 base, in that order; junction bases with no gene match: 12. The CDR3 covers 19 residues. The CDR3 DNA sequence: TGTGCCACCAGCAGAAAACTAGCGGGAATCTCGATGGGCACAGATACGCAGTATTTT. This sequence encodes CATSRKLAGISMGTDTQYF. The full variable domain, its missing parts supplied by reference TRBV15 and TRBJ2-3, is DAMVIQNPRYQVTQFGKPVTLSCSQTLNHNVMYWYQQKSSQAPKLLFHYYDKDFNNEADTPDNFQSRRPNTSFCFLDIRSPGLGDTAMYLCATSRKLAGISMGTDTQYFGPGTRLTVL.